A selection of T cell receptor beta chains follows, all from one sample in a study of human T cells and chemical hapten exposure. From the RACE reads, TCRdb called clonotypes with MiXCR, one entry per CDR3 protein. Of 75,000 to 90,000 distinct CDR3 sequences listed, about an eighth were seen once; the top ten hold 3.5%. Here the sequenced sample was whole blood, taken in connection with sensitization to the hapten diphenylcyclopropenone (DPC). These TCRs come from a woman aged 55-70 years with alopecia areata. Some clones in this sample may be carry-over from other donors' samples. The CDR3 runs from the conserved cysteine through the conserved F or W. D genes are given only for firm matches. Clone size is shown for a subset of rows, as once, few, many or a class of expanded clone.

D gene: TRBD1
J gene: TRBJ2-5
V gene: TRBV3-1
clone size: NA
CDR3 protein: CASSLGQGETQYF
CDR3 DNA: TGTGCCAGCAGCTTGGGACAGGGAGAGACCCAGTACTTC

D gene: TRBD1
J gene: TRBJ2-2
V gene: TRBV5-4
clone size: many
CDR3 protein: CASSRDSTNTGELFF
CDR3 DNA: TGTGCCAGCAGTCGGGACAGCACGAACACCGGGGAGCTGTTTTTT

D gene: NA
J gene: TRBJ1-6
V gene: TRBV20-1
clone size: NA
CDR3 protein: CSARDWTADSPLHF
CDR3 DNA: TGCAGTGCTAGAGATTGGACGGCGGATTCACCCCTCCACTTT

D gene: NA
J gene: TRBJ1-2
V gene: TRBV7-6
clone size: NA
CDR3 protein: CASSLSGLPYTF
CDR3 DNA: TGTGCCAGCAGCTTAAGCGGGCTGCCCTACACCTTC

D gene: NA
J gene: TRBJ2-4
V gene: TRBV5-4
clone size: few
CDR3 protein: CASSGGPWKNIQYF
CDR3 DNA: TGTGCCAGCAGCGGCGGACCCTGGAAAAACATTCAGTACTTC

D gene: TRBD1
J gene: TRBJ2-7
V gene: TRBV3-1
clone size: few
CDR3 protein: CASSQGPGGIGEQYF
CDR3 DNA: TGTGCCAGCAGCCAAGGGCCAGGGGGCATTGGCGAGCAGTACTTC

D gene: NA
J gene: TRBJ2-5
V gene: TRBV29-1
clone size: NA
CDR3 protein: CSVRSGTGGGETQYF
CDR3 DNA: TGCAGCGTGAGATCCGGGACCGGAGGCGGTGAGACCCAGTACTTC

D gene: NA
J gene: TRBJ2-7
V gene: TRBV5-1
clone size: NA
CDR3 protein: CASILAPSPFYEQYF
CDR3 DNA: TGCGCCAGCATCCTTGCTCCCTCCCCCTTCTACGAGCAGTACTTC

D gene: NA
J gene: TRBJ1-1
V gene: TRBV7-6
clone size: many
CDR3 protein: CASSQLNGGEAFF
CDR3 DNA: TGTGCCAGCAGCCAACTTAACGGGGGTGAAGCTTTCTTT

D gene: NA
J gene: TRBJ2-3
V gene: TRBV2
clone size: many
CDR3 protein: CATGTSTDTQYF
CDR3 DNA: TGTGCCACCGGAACTAGCACAGATACGCAGTATTTT

D gene: TRBD2
J gene: TRBJ2-5
V gene: TRBV6-6
clone size: NA
CDR3 protein: CASTPSSGGGAETQYF
CDR3 DNA: TGTGCCAGTACCCCTTCTAGCGGGGGGGGAGCGGAGACCCAGTACTTC

D gene: TRBD1
J gene: TRBJ2-1
V gene: TRBV2
clone size: many
CDR3 protein: CASSGLTGSYNEQFF
CDR3 DNA: TGTGCCAGCAGTGGGTTGACAGGGTCCTACAATGAGCAGTTCTTC

D gene: NA
J gene: TRBJ1-4
V gene: TRBV6-6
clone size: once
CDR3 protein: CASRVDRILNEKLFF
CDR3 DNA: TGTGCCAGCAGAGTAGACAGGATACTTAATGAAAAACTGTTTTTT

D gene: TRBD1
J gene: TRBJ2-3
V gene: TRBV7-6
clone size: many
CDR3 protein: CASSAPGQSFGSTDTQYF
CDR3 DNA: TGTGCCAGCAGCGCTCCGGGACAGTCCTTTGGGAGCACAGATACGCAGTATTTT

D gene: NA
J gene: TRBJ1-3
V gene: TRBV2
clone size: few
CDR3 protein: CASRIISGNTIYF
CDR3 DNA: TGTGCCAGCAGAATTATTTCTGGAAACACCATATATTTT

D gene: TRBD1
J gene: TRBJ1-1
V gene: TRBV11-2
clone size: NA
CDR3 protein: CASSLGPGQGAAEAFF
CDR3 DNA: TGTGCCAGCAGCTTAGGGCCGGGACAGGGGGCGGCTGAAGCTTTCTTT

D gene: NA
J gene: TRBJ2-3
V gene: TRBV7-2
clone size: NA
CDR3 protein: CASSLVMLDTQYF
CDR3 DNA: TGTGCCAGCAGCTTAGTAATGTTGGATACGCAGTATTTT

D gene: NA
J gene: TRBJ2-1
V gene: TRBV25-1
clone size: few
CDR3 protein: CASRANNEQFF
CDR3 DNA: TGTGCCAGCAGAGCGAACAATGAGCAGTTCTTC

D gene: NA
J gene: TRBJ1-1
V gene: TRBV9
clone size: few
CDR3 protein: CASSARSAEGEAFF
CDR3 DNA: TGTGCCAGCAGCGCCCGGTCGGCGGAGGGTGAAGCTTTCTTT

D gene: NA
J gene: TRBJ1-2
V gene: TRBV29-1
clone size: few
CDR3 protein: CSVYRDYGYTF
CDR3 DNA: TGCAGCGTTTACAGGGACTATGGCTACACCTTC

D gene: NA
J gene: TRBJ2-5
V gene: TRBV27
clone size: few
CDR3 protein: CASSLRDGAQETQYF
CDR3 DNA: TGTGCCAGCAGTTTACGGGACGGGGCACAAGAGACCCAGTACTTC

D gene: TRBD2
J gene: TRBJ2-1
V gene: TRBV4-1
clone size: NA
CDR3 protein: CASSHFGFTSGANNEQFF
CDR3 DNA: TGCGCCAGCAGCCATTTTGGTTTCACTAGCGGGGCAAACAATGAGCAGTTCTTC

D gene: TRBD1
J gene: TRBJ1-5
V gene: TRBV30
clone size: NA
CDR3 protein: CAWAAGGSNQPQHF
CDR3 DNA: TGTGCCTGGGCCGCAGGGGGTAGCAATCAGCCCCAGCATTTT

D gene: NA
J gene: TRBJ1-5
V gene: TRBV7-9
clone size: NA
CDR3 protein: CASSLVGGPQPQHF
CDR3 DNA: TGTGCCAGCAGCTTAGTCGGGGGACCCCAGCCCCAGCATTTT

D gene: TRBD1
J gene: TRBJ1-2
V gene: TRBV6-2/TRBV6-3
clone size: NA
CDR3 protein: CASIETQTGTGYTF
CDR3 DNA: TGTGCCAGCATTGAAACTCAGACAGGGACTGGCTACACCTTC

D gene: NA
J gene: TRBJ1-2
V gene: TRBV18
clone size: NA
CDR3 protein: CASSGSTEGYTF
CDR3 DNA: TGTGCCAGCTCGGGATCGACAGAGGGCTACACCTTC

D gene: TRBD1
J gene: TRBJ2-1
V gene: TRBV5-6
clone size: few
CDR3 protein: CASSLLGQGSYNEQFF
CDR3 DNA: TGTGCCAGCAGCTTGTTGGGACAGGGATCCTACAATGAGCAGTTCTTC

D gene: NA
J gene: TRBJ1-1
V gene: TRBV5-1
clone size: many
CDR3 protein: CASSLAENTEAFF
CDR3 DNA: TGCGCCAGCAGCTTGGCCGAGAACACTGAAGCTTTCTTT

D gene: NA
J gene: TRBJ2-1
V gene: TRBV12-3/TRBV12-4
clone size: few
CDR3 protein: CASSPLFIYNEQFF
CDR3 DNA: TGTGCCAGCAGTCCCCTTTTTATATACAATGAGCAGTTCTTC

D gene: NA
J gene: TRBJ1-1
V gene: TRBV10-2
clone size: many
CDR3 protein: CASSEGGVWANTEAFF
CDR3 DNA: TGCGCCAGCAGTGAAGGGGGGGTCTGGGCGAACACTGAAGCTTTCTTT

D gene: NA
J gene: TRBJ2-1
V gene: TRBV4-1
clone size: medium-sized
CDR3 protein: CASSRVGSYNEQFF
CDR3 DNA: TGCGCCAGCAGCAGGGTTGGGTCCTACAATGAGCAGTTCTTC

D gene: NA
J gene: TRBJ1-1
V gene: TRBV6-4
clone size: NA
CDR3 protein: CASSGDKNTEAFF
CDR3 DNA: TGTGCCAGCAGCGGGGACAAGAACACTGAAGCTTTCTTT

D gene: NA
J gene: TRBJ2-3
V gene: TRBV20-1
clone size: few
CDR3 protein: CSAGGAYGRGASTDTQYF
CDR3 DNA: TGCAGTGCTGGCGGCGCTTACGGTCGTGGGGCTAGCACAGATACGCAGTATTTT

D gene: NA
J gene: TRBJ2-4
V gene: TRBV20-1
clone size: many
CDR3 protein: CSAITGQNIQYF
CDR3 DNA: TGCAGTGCGATAACGGGGCAAAACATTCAGTACTTC

D gene: NA
J gene: TRBJ2-5
V gene: TRBV6-2/TRBV6-3
clone size: few
CDR3 protein: CASSRRLVQETQYF
CDR3 DNA: TGTGCCAGCAGCCGGCGATTGGTCCAAGAGACCCAGTACTTC

D gene: NA
J gene: TRBJ1-6
V gene: TRBV9
clone size: NA
CDR3 protein: CASSPTSGQSSYNSPLHF
CDR3 DNA: TGTGCCAGCAGCCCCACGTCGGGGCAGAGCTCCTATAATTCACCCCTCCACTTT